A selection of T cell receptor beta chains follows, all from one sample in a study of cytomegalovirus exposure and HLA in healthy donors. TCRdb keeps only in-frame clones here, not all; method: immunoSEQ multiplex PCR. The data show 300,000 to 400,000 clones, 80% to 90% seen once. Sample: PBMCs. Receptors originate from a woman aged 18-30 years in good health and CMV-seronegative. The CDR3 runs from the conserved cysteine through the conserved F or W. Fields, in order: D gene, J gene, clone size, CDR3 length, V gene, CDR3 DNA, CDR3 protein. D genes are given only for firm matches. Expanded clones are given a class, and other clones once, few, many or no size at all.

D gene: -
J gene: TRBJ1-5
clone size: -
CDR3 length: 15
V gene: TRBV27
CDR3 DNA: TGTGCCAGCAAGGAGTTCAGAGCCAGCAATCAGCCCCAGCATTTT
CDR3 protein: CASKEFRASNQPQHF

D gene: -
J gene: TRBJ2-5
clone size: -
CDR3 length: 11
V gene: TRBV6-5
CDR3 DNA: TGTGCCAGCAGCTTCCAAGAGACCCAGTACTTC
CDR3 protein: CASSFQETQYF

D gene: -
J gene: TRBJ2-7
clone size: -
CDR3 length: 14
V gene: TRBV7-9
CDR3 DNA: TGTGCCAGCAGCCCCGGCGGGGATGTCAACGAGCAGTACTTC
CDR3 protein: CASSPGGDVNEQYF

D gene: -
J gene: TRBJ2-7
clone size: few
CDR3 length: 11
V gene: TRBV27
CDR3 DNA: TGTGCCAGCAGTTTAGGAGACCGACAGTACTTC
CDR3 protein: CASSLGDRQYF

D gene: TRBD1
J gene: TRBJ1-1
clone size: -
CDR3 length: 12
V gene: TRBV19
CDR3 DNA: TGTGCCAGTAGTCACAGGGGCACTGAAGCTTTCTTT
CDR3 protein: CASSHRGTEAFF

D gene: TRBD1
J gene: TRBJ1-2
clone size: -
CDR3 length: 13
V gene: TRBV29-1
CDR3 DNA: TGCAGCGTTGACTTACAGGGGGCTAACGGCTACACCTTC
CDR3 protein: CSVDLQGANGYTF

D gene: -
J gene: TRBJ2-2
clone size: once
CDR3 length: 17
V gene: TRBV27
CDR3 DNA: TGTGCCAGCAGTTTATTTACAGTCCAGGGTCCCGCTGGGGAGCTGTTTTTT
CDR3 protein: CASSLFTVQGPAGELFF

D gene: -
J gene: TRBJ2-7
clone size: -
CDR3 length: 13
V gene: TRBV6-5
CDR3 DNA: TGTGCCAGCAGTTACGCCGAGTCCTACGAGCAGTACTTC
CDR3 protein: CASSYAESYEQYF

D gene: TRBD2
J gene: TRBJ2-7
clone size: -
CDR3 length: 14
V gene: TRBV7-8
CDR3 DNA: TGTGCCAGCAGCTCAAGCGGGGGCAAAAACGAGCAGTACTTC
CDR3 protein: CASSSSGGKNEQYF

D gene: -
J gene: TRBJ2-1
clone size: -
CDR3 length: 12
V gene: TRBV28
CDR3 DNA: TGTGCCAGCAGCCCATCCTACAATGAGCAGTTCTTC
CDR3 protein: CASSPSYNEQFF

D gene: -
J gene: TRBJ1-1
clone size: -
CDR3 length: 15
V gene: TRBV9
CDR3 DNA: TGTGCCAGCAGCGTAGAAGCGGGGGTTAACACTGAAGCTTTCTTT
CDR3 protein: CASSVEAGVNTEAFF

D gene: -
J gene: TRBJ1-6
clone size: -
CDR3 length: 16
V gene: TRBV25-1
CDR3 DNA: TGTGCCAGCAGTCAGGGCCTCAACCCCTATAATCCACCCCTCCACTTT
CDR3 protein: CASSQGLNPYNPPLHF

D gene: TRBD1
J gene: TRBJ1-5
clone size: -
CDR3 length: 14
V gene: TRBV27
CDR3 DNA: TGTGCCAGCAGTCTACAGGGGAGCAATCAGCCCCAGCATTTT
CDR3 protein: CASSLQGSNQPQHF

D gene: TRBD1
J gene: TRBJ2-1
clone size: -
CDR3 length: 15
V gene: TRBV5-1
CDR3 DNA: TGCGCCAGCAGCATACCGGGACAGGGCTGGACTGAGCAGTTCTTC
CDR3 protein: CASSIPGQGWTEQFF

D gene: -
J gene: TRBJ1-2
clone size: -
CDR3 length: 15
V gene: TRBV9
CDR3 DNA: TGTGCCAGCAGCGCCTTGGGAGGGGCGGACTATGGCTACACCTTC
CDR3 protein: CASSALGGADYGYTF

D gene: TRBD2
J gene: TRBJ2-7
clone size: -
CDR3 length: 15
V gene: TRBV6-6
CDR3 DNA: TGTGCCAGCAGTTCCCCGCTAGCGGGAGGGTACGAGCAGTACTTC
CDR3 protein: CASSSPLAGGYEQYF

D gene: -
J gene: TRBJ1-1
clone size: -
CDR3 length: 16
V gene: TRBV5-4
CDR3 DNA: TGTGCCAGCAGCTTAGGGGGTGCGGGTAAGAACACTGAAGCTTTCTTT
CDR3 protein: CASSLGGAGKNTEAFF

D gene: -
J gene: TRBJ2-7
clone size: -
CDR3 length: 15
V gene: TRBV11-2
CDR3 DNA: TGTGCCAGCAGTTCTGCGTCCGGGAACCCCTACGAGCAGTACTTC
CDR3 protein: CASSSASGNPYEQYF

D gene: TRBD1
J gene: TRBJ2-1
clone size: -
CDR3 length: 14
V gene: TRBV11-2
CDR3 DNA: TGTGCCAGCAGCCTTTGGACAGGGGAGAATGAGCAGTTCTTC
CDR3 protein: CASSLWTGENEQFF

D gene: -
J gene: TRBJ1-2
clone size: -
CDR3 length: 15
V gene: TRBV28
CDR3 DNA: TGTGCCAGCAGTTTATCGCGGGTAGGCACCGATGGCTACACCTTC
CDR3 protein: CASSLSRVGTDGYTF

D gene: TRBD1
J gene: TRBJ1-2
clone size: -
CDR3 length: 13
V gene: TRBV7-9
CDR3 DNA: TGTGCCAGCAGCTTTGGACAGGGAGGAGGCTACACCTTC
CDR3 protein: CASSFGQGGGYTF

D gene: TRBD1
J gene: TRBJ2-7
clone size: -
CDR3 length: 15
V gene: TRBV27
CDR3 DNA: TGTGCCACCCTAAGTTACGGGACAGGGTCGTACGAGCAGTACTTC
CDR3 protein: CATLSYGTGSYEQYF

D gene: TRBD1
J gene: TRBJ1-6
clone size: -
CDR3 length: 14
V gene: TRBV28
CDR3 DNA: TGTGCCAGCAGTTTGGGGACAGGGCTTTCACCCCTCCACTTT
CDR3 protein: CASSLGTGLSPLHF

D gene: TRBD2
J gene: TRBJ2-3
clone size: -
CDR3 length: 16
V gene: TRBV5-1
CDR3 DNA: TGCGCCAGCAGCTTGGCTCTTAGCGGGGGGGTTTATACGCAGTATTTT
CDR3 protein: CASSLALSGGVYTQYF

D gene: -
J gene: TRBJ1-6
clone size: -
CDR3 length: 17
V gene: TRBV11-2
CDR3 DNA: TGTGCCAGCAGCTTAGATCACCAGGAACCGACCGATTCACCCCTCCACTTT
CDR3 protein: CASSLDHQEPTDSPLHF

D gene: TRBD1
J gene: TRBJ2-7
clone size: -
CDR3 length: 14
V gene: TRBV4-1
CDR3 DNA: TGCGCCAGCACACAGCGGACAGGGGACTACGAGCAGTACTTC
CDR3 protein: CASTQRTGDYEQYF

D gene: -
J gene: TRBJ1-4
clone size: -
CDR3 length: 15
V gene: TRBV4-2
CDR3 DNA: TGTGCCAGCAGCCTTTATCAGGGGAGGGATGAAAAACTGTTTTTT
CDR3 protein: CASSLYQGRDEKLFF

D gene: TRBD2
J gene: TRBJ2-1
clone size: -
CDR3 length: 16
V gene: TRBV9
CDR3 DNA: TGTGCCAGCAGCGAACTAAGCGGGAGCTCCTACAATGAGCAGTTCTTC
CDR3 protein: CASSELSGSSYNEQFF

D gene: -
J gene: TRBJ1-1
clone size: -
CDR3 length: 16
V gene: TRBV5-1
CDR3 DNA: TGCGCCAGCAGCTTGGTGAGGGGGACTAGGAACACTGAAGCTTTCTTT
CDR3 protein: CASSLVRGTRNTEAFF

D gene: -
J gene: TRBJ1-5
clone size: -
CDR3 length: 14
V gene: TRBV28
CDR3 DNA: TGTGCCAGCAGTCCAGGCTCTGGCAATCAGCCCCAGCATTTT
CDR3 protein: CASSPGSGNQPQHF

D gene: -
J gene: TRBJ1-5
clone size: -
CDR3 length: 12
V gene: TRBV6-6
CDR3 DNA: TGTGCCAGTTCCGGGAGAAATCAGCCCCAGCATTTT
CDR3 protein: CASSGRNQPQHF

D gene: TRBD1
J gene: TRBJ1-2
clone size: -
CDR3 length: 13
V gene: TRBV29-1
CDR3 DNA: TGCAGCGCCGAGGGACAGGATGACTATGGCTACACCTTC
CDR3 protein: CSAEGQDDYGYTF

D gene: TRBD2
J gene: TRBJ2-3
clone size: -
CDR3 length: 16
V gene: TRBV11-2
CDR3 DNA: TGTGCCAGCAGCATTAGCGGGGGGGCGTTCACAGATACGCAGTATTTT
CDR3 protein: CASSISGGAFTDTQYF

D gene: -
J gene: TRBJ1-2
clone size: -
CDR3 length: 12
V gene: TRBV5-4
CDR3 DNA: TGTGCCAGCAGCTTGACGGGGGGTGGCTACACCTTC
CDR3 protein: CASSLTGGGYTF

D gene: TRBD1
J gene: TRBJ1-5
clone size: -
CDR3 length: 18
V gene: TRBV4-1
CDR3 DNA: TGCGCCAGCAGCCAGGGACTCCTCGGGACAGGTAACAATCAGCCCCAGCATTTT
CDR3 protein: CASSQGLLGTGNNQPQHF

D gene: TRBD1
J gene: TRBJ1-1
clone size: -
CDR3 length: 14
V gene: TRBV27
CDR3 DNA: TGTGCCAGCAGTTCGACAGGGTACCACACTGAAGCTTTCTTT
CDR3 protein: CASSSTGYHTEAFF

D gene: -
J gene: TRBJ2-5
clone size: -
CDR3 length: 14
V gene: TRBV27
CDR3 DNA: TGTGCCAGCAGGGGCGGGTTTTACCAAGAGACCCAGTACTTC
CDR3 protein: CASRGGFYQETQYF

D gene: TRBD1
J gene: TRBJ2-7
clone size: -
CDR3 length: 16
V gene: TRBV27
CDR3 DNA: TGTGCCAGCAGTCCCCGAGGGGGACAGGGATACTACGAGCAGTACTTC
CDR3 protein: CASSPRGGQGYYEQYF

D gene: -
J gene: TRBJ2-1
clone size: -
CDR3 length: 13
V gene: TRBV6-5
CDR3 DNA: TGTGCCAGCAGTTACTCGACTTGGAATGAGCAGTTCTTC
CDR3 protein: CASSYSTWNEQFF

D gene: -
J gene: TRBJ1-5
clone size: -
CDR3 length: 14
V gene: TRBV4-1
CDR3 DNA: TGCGCCAGCAGCCATCCCGGGGATAATCAGCCCCAGCATTTT
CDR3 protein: CASSHPGDNQPQHF